These 21 T cell receptor beta chains were sequenced from one sample in a study of blood T cells in healthy people across ages. Sample-barcoded 5' priming and a J-beta primer mix drove a second PCR of roughly 7 to 11 cycles. Each CDR3 protein gets one entry after TCRdb re-called the 5' RACE reads with MiXCR. The sample yields some 1.5 million distinct CDR3 sequences, about 28% seen once. Sequencing was carried out using blood. These TCRs come from a woman aged 25 to 45 in good health.

This clonotype was counted many times. For the CDR3, the DNA is TGTGCCAGCAGCTTGCAAACGGGGGCCTCACAAGAGACCCAGTACTTC. Translated: CASSLQTGASQETQYF. The genes are TRBV7-2 and TRBJ2-5, with D perhaps given as TRBD1 or TRBD2 (6 bases each). CDR3 length equals 16 residues. CDR1 SGHTA and CDR2 FQGNSA come from the germline V gene. Between the trimmed V and J ends, which lost 3 bases and 2 bases, there was a span of 16 bases.

This chain connects TRBV12-3 or TRBV12-4 to TRBJ2-1, with a tentative D call TRBD2 (5 bases). Between the trimmed V and J ends, which lost 7 bases and 4 bases, there was a span of 14 bases. The CDR3 sequence is 14 residues long. CDR3 in amino acids: CASTKRAGYNEQFF. CDR3 nucleotides: TGTGCCAGCACCAAGAGGGCGGGTTACAATGAGCAGTTCTTC.

V and J are TRBV9 and TRBJ2-3; possible D gene TRBD1, 5 bases. Germline CDR1 is SGDLS and CDR2 is YYNGEE. Trimming cost V 1 base and J 2 bases, with 8 bases left between them. This CDR3 contains 14 residues. Here the CDR3 reads CASSVSRDTDTQYF. Written as DNA, the CDR3 is TGTGCCAGCAGCGTAAGCAGGGACACAGATACGCAGTATTTT.

This clonotype has only a few counts. The J gene is TRBJ2-7, the V gene TRBV7-8, with D perhaps matching TRBD1 or TRBD2 (5 bases each). Looked up from germline, CDR1 is SGHVS and CDR2 is FQNEAQ. The CDR3 length is 15 residues. V shed 5 bases and J shed 4 bases, with 18 bases lying between them. CDR3 residues: CASSPIPGTSYEQYF. CDR3 coding DNA: TGTGCCAGCAGCCCGATCCCCGGGACCTCTTACGAGCAGTACTTC.

This clonotype was seen many times. The chain carries TRBV5-5 and TRBJ2-5, with 8 bases aligning to TRBD1. V lost 0 bases to trimming and J lost 4 bases; unmatched junction nucleotides: 5. Looked up from germline, CDR1 is SGHKS and CDR2 is YYEKEE (reference sequence). This CDR3 has 15 residues. The CDR3 sequence is CASSLGPGTGETQYF. The CDR3, as DNA: TGTGCCAGCAGCTTGGGCCCCGGGACAGGAGAGACCCAGTACTTC.

The DNA for the CDR3 is TGTGCCAGCAGTGAACGGACAGGGACCTATGGCTACACCTTC. The encoded protein is CASSERTGTYGYTF. The rearrangement joins TRBV2 to TRBJ1-2, with 8 bases aligning to TRBD1. This CDR3 has 14 residues. Per the germline V gene, CDR1 is SNHLY and CDR2 is FYNNEI. The ends lost 2 bases at V and 4 bases at J; junction bases unmatched: 3.

As for this clonotype: The junction and the germline gene differ at one end; a read error may be behind it. V usage is TRBV25-1 and J usage is TRBJ2-4, with D unresolved. The germline gives CDR1 MGHDK, CDR2 SYGVNS. The CDR3 sequence is 11 residues long. The CDR3 bases are TGTGCCTGCAGTGAATATAGCATTCAGTACTTC. It encodes CACSEYSIQYF.

The CDR3 DNA reads as TGCAGTGCTAGCCGGGAGGTGACAGATACGCAGTATTTT. It codes for CSASREVTDTQYF. This rearrangement joins TRBV20-1 to TRBJ2-3, with 7 bases aligning to TRBD2. Germline assignment: CDR1 DFQATT and CDR2 SNEGSKA (reference sequence). V lost 3 bases, J lost 3 bases, and 3 bases stayed unmatched. The CDR3 covers 13 residues.

The chain combines TRBV20-1 with TRBJ2-7, with 11 bases lining up with TRBD1. Germline CDR1 DFQATT, CDR2 SNEGSKA (reference sequence). Unmatched junction bases numbered 4, after V lost 0 bases and J lost 3 bases. The CDR3 totals 15 residues. This chain's CDR3 is CSARDRGTGGYEQYF. CDR3 bases: TGCAGTGCTAGAGATCGGGGGACAGGGGGCTACGAGCAGTACTTC.

This clonotype was recorded many times. This chain uses TRBV7-9 with TRBJ1-2; 9 positions agree with TRBD1. The CDR3 consists of 15 residues. Germline V CDR1 and CDR2: SEHNR, FQNEAQ (reference sequence). V lost 6 bases and J lost 5; bases outside the gene matches: 10. Here the CDR3 reads CASRGSGQGGYGYTF. CDR3 DNA sequence: TGTGCCAGCAGGGGTTCGGGACAGGGAGGGTATGGCTACACCTTC.

The chain combines TRBV3-1 with TRBJ2-1; 9 bases are shared with TRBD2. Unmatched junction bases numbered 5, after V lost 3 bases and J lost 5 bases. The CDR3 consists of 15 residues. Germline V gene lookup returns CDR1 LGHDT and CDR2 YNNKEL (reference sequence). For the CDR3, the DNA is TGTGCCAGCAGCCACAGCGGGGGGTCCCACAATGAGCAGTTCTTC. Its protein product is CASSHSGGSHNEQFF.

There are a few counts of this clonotype. J is TRBJ1-1 and V is TRBV5-1; 9 bases fit TRBD1. V trimming: 5 bases; J trimming: 0 bases; junction bases outside the gene matches: 5. Germline loops: CDR1 SGHRS, CDR2 YFSETQ. The CDR3 has 15 amino acids. CDR3 coding DNA: TGCGCCAGCAGTCGGACAGGGGCCGTGAACACTGAAGCTTTCTTT. Translation: CASSRTGAVNTEAFF.

The rearrangement links TRBV20-1 to TRBJ2-7; 14 nucleotides match TRBD2. The J segment lost 9 bases and the V segment lost 1 base, leaving 11 bases of the junction unmatched. Germline lookup yields CDR1 DFQATT and CDR2 SNEGSKA (reference sequence). The CDR3 loop spans 16 amino acids. The CDR3 coding sequence is TGCAGTGCTAGAGCACCGGGACTAGCGGGAGACGTTGGGCAGTACTTC. This codes for CSARAPGLAGDVGQYF.

The J gene is TRBJ1-2, the V gene TRBV20-1, with D uncertain. Germline loops: CDR1 DFQATT, CDR2 SNEGSKA (reference sequence). Trimming stripped 1 base from V and 3 bases from J, with 9 bases between. The CDR3 length is 13 residues. The CDR3 bases are TGCAGTGCTAGAGGGCGAAATCACTATGGCTACACCTTC. Translation gives CSARGRNHYGYTF.

This clonotype showed up many times. The chain employs TRBV6-2 or TRBV6-3 and TRBJ1-2; D unclear. The CDR3 runs to 14 residues. Germline lookup yields CDR1 MNHEY and CDR2 SVGEGT. V lost 4 bases and J lost 2, with 11 bases in between. The CDR3 loop reads CASSSTGENYGYTF. The CDR3 DNA follows: TGTGCCAGCAGTTCTACCGGGGAAAACTATGGCTACACCTTC.

This chain joins TRBV7-9 and TRBJ1-2; D remains unclear. Germline V gives CDR1 SEHNR, CDR2 FQNEAQ (reference sequence). The CDR3 loop spans 13 amino acids. V lost 4 bases and J 7 bases, leaving 13 bases between the germline ends. The CDR3 bases are TGTGCCAGCAGCTCCCCTCCGGACGGTGGCTACACCTTC. Translation gives CASSSPPDGGYTF.

The chain couples TRBV6-1 to TRBJ1-1; maybe TRBD1 (5 bases). Germline-derived CDR1 and CDR2 are MNHNS and SASEGT. The V end was cut by 6 bases, the J end by 3 bases, with 20 bases between. The CDR3 loop spans 16 amino acids. The CDR3 protein is CASRTQGTLVHTEAFF. CDR3 in DNA: TGTGCCAGCAGGACCCAAGGGACCTTAGTTCACACTGAAGCTTTCTTT.

In its sample, this clonotype was seen a few times. The J gene is TRBJ2-6, the V gene TRBV20-1; possibly TRBD2 for D (5 bases). Trimming removed 6 bases from V and 0 bases from J, with 15 bases in between. Per germline, CDR1 DFQATT and CDR2 SNEGSKA (reference sequence). This CDR3 is built from 16 residues. CDR3 nucleotides: TGCAGTGCACCGGAACGGGGTACCTCTGGGGCCAACGTCCTGACTTTC. Its protein is CSAPERGTSGANVLTF.

As concerns this clonotype: A read error may explain this, as a much larger clone is one base away. The chain uses TRBV25-1 and TRBJ2-7; 12 nucleotides align to TRBD2. This CDR3 region has 14 residues. CDR1 and CDR2 from the germline V gene are MGHDK and SYGVNS. Losses at the gene ends were 5 bases for V and 7 bases for J; bases not matched to a gene: 6. In DNA, the CDR3 is TGTGCCAGCAGTCCCCCCCTAGCGGGAGGGGAGCAGTACTTC. Translated, it gives CASSPPLAGGEQYF.

This clonotype was observed a single time. This chain links TRBV5-1 with TRBJ2-6; D is unclear. Trimming cost V 3 bases and J 0 bases, with 7 bases left between them. Per the germline V gene, CDR1 is SGHRS and CDR2 is YFSETQ. The CDR3 length is 15 residues. The CDR3 protein is CASSSQPSGANVLTF. CDR3 nucleotides: TGCGCCAGCAGCTCACAGCCCTCTGGGGCCAACGTCCTGACTTTC.

The chain couples TRBV5-1 to TRBJ2-5; 11 nucleotides agree with TRBD1. Germline values: CDR1 SGHRS, CDR2 YFSETQ. The CDR3 contains 13 residues. V lost 7 bases, J lost 4 bases, and 3 bases stayed unmatched. This CDR3 reads CASGDRGTETQYF. The CDR3 nucleotides are TGCGCCAGCGGGGACAGGGGGACAGAGACCCAGTACTTC.